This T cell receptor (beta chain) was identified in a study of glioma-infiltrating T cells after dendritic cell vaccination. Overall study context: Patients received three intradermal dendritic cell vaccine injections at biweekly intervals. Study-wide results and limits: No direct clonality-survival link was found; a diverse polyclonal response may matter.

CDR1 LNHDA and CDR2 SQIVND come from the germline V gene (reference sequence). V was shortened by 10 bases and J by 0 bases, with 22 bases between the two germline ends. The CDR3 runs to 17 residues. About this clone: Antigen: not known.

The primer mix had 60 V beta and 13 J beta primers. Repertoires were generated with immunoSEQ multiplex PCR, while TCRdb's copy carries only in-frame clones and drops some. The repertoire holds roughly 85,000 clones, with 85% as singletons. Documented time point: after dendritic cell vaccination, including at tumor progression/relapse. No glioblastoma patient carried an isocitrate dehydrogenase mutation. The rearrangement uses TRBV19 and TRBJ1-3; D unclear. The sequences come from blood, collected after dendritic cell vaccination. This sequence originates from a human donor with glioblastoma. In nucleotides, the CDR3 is TGTGCCACCCGGGATCCGATTTTAGAATACTCTGGAAACACCATATATTTT. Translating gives CATRDPILEYSGNTIYF.